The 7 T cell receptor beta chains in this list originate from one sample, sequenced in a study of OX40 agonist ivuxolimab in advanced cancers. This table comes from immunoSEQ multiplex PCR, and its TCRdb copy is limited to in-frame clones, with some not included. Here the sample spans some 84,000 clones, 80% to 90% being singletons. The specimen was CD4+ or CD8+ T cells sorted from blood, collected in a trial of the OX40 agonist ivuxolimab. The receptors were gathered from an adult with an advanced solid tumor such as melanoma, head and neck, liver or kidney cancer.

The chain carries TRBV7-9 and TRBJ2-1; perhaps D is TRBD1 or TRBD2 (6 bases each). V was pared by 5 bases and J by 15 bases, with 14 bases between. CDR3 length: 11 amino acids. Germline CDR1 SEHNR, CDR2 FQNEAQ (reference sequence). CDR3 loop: CASSRWGAWFF. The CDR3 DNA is TGTGCCAGCAGCCGGTGGGGGGCTTGGTTCTTC.

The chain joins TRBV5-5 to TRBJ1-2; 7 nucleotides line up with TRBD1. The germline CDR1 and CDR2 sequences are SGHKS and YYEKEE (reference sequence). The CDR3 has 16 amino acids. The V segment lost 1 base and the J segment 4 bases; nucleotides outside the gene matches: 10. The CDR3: CASSLSTGDTFYGYTF. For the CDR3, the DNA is TGTGCCAGCAGCTTGTCAACAGGGGACACCTTCTATGGCTACACCTTC. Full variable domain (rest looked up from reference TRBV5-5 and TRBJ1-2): DAGVTQSPTHLIKTRGQQVTLRCSPISGHKSVSWYQQVLGQGPQFIFQYYEKEERGRGNFPDRFSARQFPNYSSELNVNALLLGDSALYLCASSLSTGDTFYGYTFGSGTRLTVV.

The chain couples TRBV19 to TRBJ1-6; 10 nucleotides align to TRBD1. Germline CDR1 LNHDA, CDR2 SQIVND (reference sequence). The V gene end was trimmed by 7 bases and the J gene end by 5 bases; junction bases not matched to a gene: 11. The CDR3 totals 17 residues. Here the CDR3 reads CASTPYGTGANNSPLHF. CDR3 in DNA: TGTGCCAGTACTCCGTATGGGACAGGGGCGAATAATTCACCCCTCCACTTT.

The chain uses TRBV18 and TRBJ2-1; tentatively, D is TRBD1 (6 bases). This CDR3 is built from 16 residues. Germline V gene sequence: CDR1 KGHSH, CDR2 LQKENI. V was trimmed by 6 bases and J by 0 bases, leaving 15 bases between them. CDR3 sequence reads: CASSLNRASSYNEQFF. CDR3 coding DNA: TGTGCCAGCTCGCTCAACAGGGCCAGCTCCTACAATGAGCAGTTCTTC.

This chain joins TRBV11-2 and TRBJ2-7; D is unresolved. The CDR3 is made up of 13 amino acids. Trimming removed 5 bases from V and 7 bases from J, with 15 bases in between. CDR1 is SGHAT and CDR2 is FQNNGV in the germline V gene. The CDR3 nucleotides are TGTGCCAGCAGCCCCACCCGGATGGGAGAGCAGTACGTC. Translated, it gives CASSPTRMGEQYV.

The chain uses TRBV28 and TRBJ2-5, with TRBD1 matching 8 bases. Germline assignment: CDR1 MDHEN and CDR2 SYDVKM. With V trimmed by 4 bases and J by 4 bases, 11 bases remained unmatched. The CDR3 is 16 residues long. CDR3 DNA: TGTGCCAGCAGTTCTGATACAGGGGGTACAGGAGAGACCCAGTACTTC. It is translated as CASSSDTGGTGETQYF.

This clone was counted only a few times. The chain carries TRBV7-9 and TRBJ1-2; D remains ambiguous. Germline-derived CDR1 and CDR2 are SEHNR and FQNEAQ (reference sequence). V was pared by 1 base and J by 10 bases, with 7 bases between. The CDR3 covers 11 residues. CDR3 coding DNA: TGTGCCAGCAGCTTAGGGACGGACTACACCTTC. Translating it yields CASSLGTDYTF.